Presented here are 10 T cell receptor beta chains from one specimen sequenced in a study of CD8+ T cells in alopecia areata. Extracted RNA was reverse transcribed, and the resulting cDNA served as sequencing template. Libraries were prepared by immunoSEQ multiplex PCR; TCRdb keeps only in-frame clonotypes and omits some of them. This sample carries some 110,000 clones, 35% to 40% of them seen once, and the ten largest clones take approximately 3.1%. Sequencing was performed on CD4+ T cells sorted from blood. These receptors all come from a human donor with alopecia areata.

The chain combines TRBV27 with TRBJ1-2; TRBD1 matches 8 bases. CDR3 length equals 16 residues. V shed 6 bases, J shed 4 bases, and the junction held 13 bases outside the gene matches. Germline lookup yields CDR1 MNHEY and CDR2 SMNVEV (reference sequence). CDR3 residues: CASSKTRQGPGYGYTF. CDR3 DNA sequence: TGTGCCAGCAGCAAAACCCGACAGGGGCCCGGCTATGGCTACACCTTC.

This chain links TRBV5-1 with TRBJ1-6; 10 nucleotides match TRBD1. Germline assignment: CDR1 SGHRS and CDR2 YFSETQ. This CDR3 is 14 amino acids long. The trim removed 5 bases at V and 10 bases at J, leaving 6 bases unmatched. The DNA for the CDR3 is TGCGCCAGCAGTCCGACAGGGGGCCGATCACCCCTCCACTTT. Its protein product is CASSPTGGRSPLHF. The full variable domain, its missing parts supplied by reference TRBV5-1 and TRBJ1-6, is KAGVTQTPRYLIKTRGQQVTLSCSPISGHRSVSWYQQTPGQGLQFLFEYFSETQRNKGNFPGRFSGRQFSNSRSEMNVSTLELGDSALYLCASSPTGGRSPLHFGNGTRLTVT.

The V call is TRBV28, the J call TRBJ2-3, with D tentatively TRBD1 (6 bases). The CDR3 runs 18 residues. Germline lookup yields CDR1 MDHEN and CDR2 SYDVKM. V was pared by 5 bases and J by 0 bases, with 21 bases between. The CDR3 bases are TGTGCCAGCAGTCCCTTGAGATCCGGGACACTTAGCACAGATACGCAGTATTTT. This codes for CASSPLRSGTLSTDTQYF.

V usage is TRBV29-1 and J usage is TRBJ2-7; 12 bases map to TRBD2. The length of the CDR3 is 15 residues. The trim removed 2 bases at V and 2 bases at J, leaving 4 bases unmatched. From germline, CDR1 is SQVTM and CDR2 ANQGSEA. DNA of the CDR3: TGCAGCGTTGAAACTAGCGGGGGGTTTACCTACGAGCAGTACTTC. This sequence encodes CSVETSGGFTYEQYF.

Only a few counts were recorded for this clone. The chain combines TRBV30 with TRBJ2-1; 10 nucleotides align to TRBD2. The germline V gene has CDR1 GTSNPN and CDR2 SVGIG (reference sequence). There are 18 residues in the CDR3. The V segment lost 4 bases and the J segment 0 bases; nucleotides outside the gene matches: 12. CDR3 region: CAWNPYHPSGSSYNEQFF. Here the CDR3 DNA reads TGTGCCTGGAACCCCTACCATCCTAGCGGGAGCTCCTACAATGAGCAGTTCTTC.

This clone has only a few counts. This CDR3 is also generated by other DNA sequences in the sample. The CDR3 protein is CASSQGQGEETQYF. CDR3 sequence (DNA): TGCGCCAGCAGCCAAGGACAGGGGGAGGAGACCCAGTACTTC. The chain employs TRBV4-3 and TRBJ2-5; 9 bases map to TRBD1. Germline V gene sequence: CDR1 LGHNA, CDR2 YSLEER. Trimming removed 1 base from V and 5 bases from J; junction bases left unmatched: 2. This CDR3 has 14 amino acids.

This clone was counted a few times. The V and J genes are TRBV28 and TRBJ2-7; 8 bases line up with TRBD2. V was clipped by 5 bases and J by 2 bases; unmatched bases: 2. Germline assignment: CDR1 MDHEN and CDR2 SYDVKM. The length of the CDR3 is 13 residues. CDR3 residues: CASSRLAPYEQYF. In DNA, the CDR3 is TGTGCCAGCAGTCGACTAGCGCCCTACGAGCAGTACTTC. Drawing the rest from reference TRBV28 and TRBJ2-7, the complete variable domain is DVKVTQSSRYLVKRTGEKVFLECVQDMDHENMFWYRQDPGLGLRLIYFSYDVKMKEKGDIPEGYSVSREKKERFSLILESASTNQTSMYLCASSRLAPYEQYFGPGTRLTVT.

The chain recombines TRBV30 with TRBJ2-2, with D hard to call. V lost 2 bases and J lost 4, with 5 bases in between. The CDR3 sequence is 12 residues long. Germline V CDR1 and CDR2: GTSNPN, SVGIG (reference sequence). In DNA, the CDR3 is TGTGCCTGGAGTTTGGGCACCGGGGAGCTGTTTTTT. Translating gives CAWSLGTGELFF.

The CDR3 reads CASSEQLLGSYNEQFF. The CDR3, as DNA: TGTGCCAGTAGTGAGCAGCTATTAGGCTCCTACAATGAGCAGTTCTTC. The V call is TRBV19, the J call TRBJ2-1, with no clear D. V dropped 5 bases and J dropped 0 bases, with 14 bases sitting between them. The V gene's germline CDR1 is LNHDA and CDR2 SQIVND (reference sequence). The CDR3 extends over 16 amino acids. The entire variable domain, with the rest obtained from reference TRBV19 and TRBJ2-1, is as follows: DGGITQSPKYLFRKEGQNVTLSCEQNLNHDAMYWYRQDPGQGLRLIYYSQIVNDFQKGDIAEGYSVSREKKESFPLTVTSAQKNPTAFYLCASSEQLLGSYNEQFFGPGTRLTVL.

Regarding this clone: Mismatch with germline at one junction end may stem from a read error. The chain couples TRBV30 to TRBJ2-7; D is possibly TRBD1 or TRBD2 (6 bases each). Germline CDR1 is GTSNPN and CDR2 is SVGIG (reference sequence). CDR3 length equals 12 residues. CDR3 residues: CAWSGGARGSRF. The CDR3 DNA is TGTGCCTGGAGTGGGGGGGCGAGGGGCAGTAGGTTC. The full variable domain, completed using reference TRBV30 and TRBJ2-7, is SQTIHQWPATLVQPVGSPLSLECTVEGTSNPNLYWYRQAAGRGLQLLFYSVGIGQISSEVPQNLSASRPQDRQFILSSKKLLLSDSGFYLCAWSGGARGSRFGPGTRLTVT.